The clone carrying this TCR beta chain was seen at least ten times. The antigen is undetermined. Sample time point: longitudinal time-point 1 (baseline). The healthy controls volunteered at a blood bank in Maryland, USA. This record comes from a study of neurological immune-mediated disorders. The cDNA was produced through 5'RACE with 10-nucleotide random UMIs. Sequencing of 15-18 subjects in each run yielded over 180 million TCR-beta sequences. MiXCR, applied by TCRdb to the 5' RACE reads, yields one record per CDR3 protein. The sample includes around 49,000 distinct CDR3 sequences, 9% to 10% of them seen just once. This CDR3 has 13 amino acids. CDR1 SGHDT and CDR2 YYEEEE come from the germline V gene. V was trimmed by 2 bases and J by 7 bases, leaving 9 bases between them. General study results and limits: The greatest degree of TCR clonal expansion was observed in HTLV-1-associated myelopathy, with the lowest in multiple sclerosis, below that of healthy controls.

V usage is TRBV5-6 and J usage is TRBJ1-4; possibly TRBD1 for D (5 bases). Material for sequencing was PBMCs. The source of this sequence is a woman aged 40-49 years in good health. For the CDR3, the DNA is TGTGCCAGCAGCTTAGGGACCAGTGAAAAACTGTTTTTT. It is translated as CASSLGTSEKLFF.